These T cell receptor beta chains were read from a single sample in a study of shared clonotypes between healthy human individuals. TCRdb keeps only in-frame clones here, not all; method: immunoSEQ multiplex PCR. This sample has 2 million to 2.5 million clones; 90% to 95% occur once, and the top ten carry 0.13%. Sequenced input: naive CD4+ T cells sorted from blood. The receptors were sampled from a man younger than 35 in good health. Each CDR3 is given with its conserved first and last residue. A D gene is named only where the DNA matches it firmly. Size is omitted from some rows. Given values are once, few, many or a class for expanded clones.

J gene: TRBJ2-2; D gene: .; clone size: .; V gene: TRBV10-3; CDR3 DNA: TGTGCCATCAGTGAGGGCAGGGAGGCTACCGGGGAGCTGTTTTTT; CDR3 protein: CAISEGREATGELFF
J gene: TRBJ2-7; D gene: .; clone size: once; V gene: TRBV19; CDR3 DNA: TGTGCCAGTAGTATGGGACCGGGGGCCTACGAGCAGTACTTC; CDR3 protein: CASSMGPGAYEQYF
J gene: TRBJ1-1; D gene: .; clone size: .; V gene: TRBV2; CDR3 DNA: TGTGCCAGCAGTGAAAGAGGGGCTTTCTTT; CDR3 protein: CASSERGAFF
J gene: TRBJ2-7; D gene: .; clone size: .; V gene: TRBV6-6; CDR3 DNA: TGTGCCAGCAGTTACGAACTCTACGAGCAGTACTTC; CDR3 protein: CASSYELYEQYF
J gene: TRBJ2-1; D gene: .; clone size: .; V gene: TRBV6-5; CDR3 DNA: TGTGCCAGCAGTACGGAGGGGTACAATGAGCAGTTCTTC; CDR3 protein: CASSTEGYNEQFF
J gene: TRBJ2-1; D gene: TRBD2; clone size: once; V gene: TRBV19; CDR3 DNA: TGTGCCAGTAGTACAGTTAGGGGACAGACTAGCGGTTACTACAATGAGCAGTTCTTC; CDR3 protein: CASSTVRGQTSGYYNEQFF
J gene: TRBJ1-1; D gene: .; clone size: .; V gene: TRBV28; CDR3 DNA: TGTGCCAGCAGCCCTAGAGGGGCGCTGAACACTGAAGCTTTCTTT; CDR3 protein: CASSPRGALNTEAFF
J gene: TRBJ1-4; D gene: TRBD1; clone size: .; V gene: TRBV7-2; CDR3 DNA: TGTGCCAGCAGTCGACAGGGGGGTTCTACTGAAAAACTGTTTTTT; CDR3 protein: CASSRQGGSTEKLFF
J gene: TRBJ1-4; D gene: .; clone size: few; V gene: TRBV6-6; CDR3 DNA: TGTGCCAGCAGTTCCCGGGACGTTAATGAAAAACTGTTTTTT; CDR3 protein: CASSSRDVNEKLFF
J gene: TRBJ2-1; D gene: TRBD1; clone size: .; V gene: TRBV27; CDR3 DNA: TGTGCCAGCACACGGGACAGGGCATACAATGAGCAGTTCTTC; CDR3 protein: CASTRDRAYNEQFF
J gene: TRBJ2-3; D gene: .; clone size: .; V gene: TRBV5-8; CDR3 DNA: TGTGCCAGCAGCTTGGACTTGGAACGGCCAGATACGCAGTATTTT; CDR3 protein: CASSLDLERPDTQYF
J gene: TRBJ1-3; D gene: .; clone size: .; V gene: TRBV2; CDR3 DNA: TGTGCCAGCAGTGGGGGTGAGGCGAGCTCTGGAAACACCATATATTTT; CDR3 protein: CASSGGEASSGNTIYF
J gene: TRBJ2-6; D gene: .; clone size: .; V gene: TRBV27; CDR3 DNA: TGTGCCAGCAGTCCCCGGGCTGGCGGGGCCAACGTCCTGACTTTC; CDR3 protein: CASSPRAGGANVLTF
J gene: TRBJ2-3; D gene: TRBD2; clone size: once; V gene: TRBV7-9; CDR3 DNA: TGTGCCAGCAGCTCCGGGACTAGCAGAGGCACAGATACGCAGTATTTT; CDR3 protein: CASSSGTSRGTDTQYF
J gene: TRBJ2-7; D gene: .; clone size: .; V gene: TRBV27; CDR3 DNA: TGTGCCAGCAGTCGGCGGTGGTCCTACGAGCAGTACTTC; CDR3 protein: CASSRRWSYEQYF
J gene: TRBJ2-7; D gene: .; clone size: .; V gene: TRBV29-1; CDR3 DNA: TGCAGCGTCGGAAACAGAGAGCAGTACTTC; CDR3 protein: CSVGNREQYF
J gene: TRBJ2-5; D gene: TRBD2; clone size: few; V gene: TRBV5-4; CDR3 DNA: TGTGCCAGCAGCCGACCCCAGCGGGAGGGAGAGACCCAGTACTTC; CDR3 protein: CASSRPQREGETQYF
J gene: TRBJ2-7; D gene: .; clone size: .; V gene: TRBV7-9; CDR3 DNA: TGTGCCAGCAGCTTAGACACCGGGGAGCAGTACTTC; CDR3 protein: CASSLDTGEQYF
J gene: TRBJ2-7; D gene: TRBD1; clone size: .; V gene: TRBV18; CDR3 DNA: TGTGCCAGCTCAGAAGGGACAGGGGGTCTGTACGAGCAGTACTTC; CDR3 protein: CASSEGTGGLYEQYF
J gene: TRBJ2-3; D gene: TRBD2; clone size: once; V gene: TRBV9; CDR3 DNA: TGTGCCAGCAGCGTCAGACTAGCGGGAGGGCCACATACGCAGTATTTT; CDR3 protein: CASSVRLAGGPHTQYF
J gene: TRBJ2-7; D gene: .; clone size: .; V gene: TRBV5-1; CDR3 DNA: TGCGCCAGCAGCCAAATGGACGGAACAGAGCAGTACTTC; CDR3 protein: CASSQMDGTEQYF
J gene: TRBJ1-3; D gene: .; clone size: .; V gene: TRBV7-2; CDR3 DNA: TGTGCCAGCAGCCTTGTTTGGGATCCCCGGGTAAACACCATATATTTT; CDR3 protein: CASSLVWDPRVNTIYF
J gene: TRBJ1-2; D gene: TRBD1; clone size: .; V gene: TRBV9; CDR3 DNA: TGTGCCAGCAGCGTAGAATCCCGGACAGGGCCCTATGGCTACACCTTC; CDR3 protein: CASSVESRTGPYGYTF
J gene: TRBJ2-3; D gene: TRBD2; clone size: once; V gene: TRBV28; CDR3 DNA: TGTGCCAGCAGCCACACAGGACTAGCGGGCGATACGCAGTATTTT; CDR3 protein: CASSHTGLAGDTQYF
J gene: TRBJ2-7; D gene: .; clone size: .; V gene: TRBV6-1; CDR3 DNA: TGTGCCAGCAGTTCACCCGGGACGGCCTACGAGCAGTACTTC; CDR3 protein: CASSSPGTAYEQYF
J gene: TRBJ2-2; D gene: .; clone size: .; V gene: TRBV5-1; CDR3 DNA: TGCGCCAGCAGCGTTGACAGGACGAACACCGGGGAGCTGTTCTTT; CDR3 protein: CASSVDRTNTGELFF
J gene: TRBJ2-7; D gene: .; clone size: .; V gene: TRBV5-4; CDR3 DNA: TGTGCCAGCAGCTTGGAAGGACTAGGGGGATACGAGCAGTACTTC; CDR3 protein: CASSLEGLGGYEQYF
J gene: TRBJ2-7; D gene: .; clone size: .; V gene: TRBV10-3; CDR3 DNA: TGTGCCATCAGTGGGGGGGAACAGGAGTACTTC; CDR3 protein: CAISGGEQEYF
J gene: TRBJ1-5; D gene: TRBD1; clone size: once; V gene: TRBV6-1; CDR3 DNA: TGTGCCAGCAGTGAAGCAGGGGACAGAAGATTCAATCAGCCCCAGCATTTT; CDR3 protein: CASSEAGDRRFNQPQHF
J gene: TRBJ2-1; D gene: TRBD1; clone size: .; V gene: TRBV2; CDR3 DNA: TGTGCCAGCAGTGAGGGGACAGGGGGGTTCTTC; CDR3 protein: CASSEGTGGFF
J gene: TRBJ1-6; D gene: .; clone size: .; V gene: TRBV7-9; CDR3 DNA: TGTGCCAGCAGCTTAGGTGGGTCACCCCTCCACTTT; CDR3 protein: CASSLGGSPLHF
J gene: TRBJ1-6; D gene: TRBD1; clone size: .; V gene: TRBV19; CDR3 DNA: TGTGCCAGTAGTCTGTTGGACAGGGGGGATTCACCCCTCCACTTT; CDR3 protein: CASSLLDRGDSPLHF
J gene: TRBJ2-2; D gene: TRBD2; clone size: .; V gene: TRBV6-6; CDR3 DNA: TGTGCCAGCACCGAAGTACTAGCGGTGAACACCGGGGAGCTGTTTTTT; CDR3 protein: CASTEVLAVNTGELFF
J gene: TRBJ1-5; D gene: .; clone size: .; V gene: TRBV28; CDR3 DNA: TGTGCCAGCAGTCGTACGGGACTTCCAAGCAATCAGCCCCAGCATTTT; CDR3 protein: CASSRTGLPSNQPQHF
J gene: TRBJ2-1; D gene: .; clone size: .; V gene: TRBV9; CDR3 DNA: TGTGCCAGCAGCGGGTCAGGGTCCTCCTATGAGCAGTTCTTC; CDR3 protein: CASSGSGSSYEQFF
J gene: TRBJ2-7; D gene: .; clone size: .; V gene: TRBV9; CDR3 DNA: TGTGCCAGCAGCCCCCACCTTACCTACGAGCAGTACTTC; CDR3 protein: CASSPHLTYEQYF
J gene: TRBJ2-1; D gene: .; clone size: .; V gene: TRBV4-1; CDR3 DNA: TGCGCCAGCAGCCCTGACGGTCTCACCTACAATGAGCAGTTCTTC; CDR3 protein: CASSPDGLTYNEQFF
J gene: TRBJ1-2; D gene: TRBD1; clone size: once; V gene: TRBV19; CDR3 DNA: TGTGCCAGTAGTACCGGGACAGCGCCTAACTATGGCTACACCTTC; CDR3 protein: CASSTGTAPNYGYTF
J gene: TRBJ2-2; D gene: TRBD2; clone size: .; V gene: TRBV6-1; CDR3 DNA: TGTGCCAGCAGTGTTCTGAGCGGGAGGGTGAACACCGGGGAGCTGTTTTTT; CDR3 protein: CASSVLSGRVNTGELFF
J gene: TRBJ2-7; D gene: .; clone size: .; V gene: TRBV27; CDR3 DNA: TGTGCCAGCAGTTTACCAGGGAGGCCCTACGAGCAGTACTTC; CDR3 protein: CASSLPGRPYEQYF